This TCR beta chain is from a study of shared clonotypes between healthy human individuals (dated by TCRdb to 2019 to 2021). Turning to the overall study: A few men and a couple of women, aged 18 to 49 years, made up the cohort. Different laboratories and diverse techniques were used to prepare libraries and sequence TCR repertoires, to increase sequencing depth and limit assay-specific biases. Blood TCR repertoires of roughly five healthy adults were deeply sequenced to estimate repertoire size and the extent of clonotype sharing between individuals. Each donor's leukapheresis produced roughly between roughly 0.85 and 9.5 billion PBMCs. For each donor, three plates each were used for CD4 naive and CD4 memory, two plates were used for CD8 naive, and one plate was used for CD8 memory. What the work shows at the level of the full study, not this receptor alone: Across four donors, about 4.5% of naive CD4, approximately 3.6% of naive CD8, under 2.5% of memory CD4, and 0.3% to 0.45% of memory CD8 clonotypes were shared. The genetic and exposure-history diversity represented was limited by the small number of donors. Compared with non-shared clonotypes, clonotypes shared by all four sorted-subset donors had higher generation probabilities. Naive subsets generally had larger estimated clonotype richness than memory subsets did. Pairwise subsampling indicated that sequencing depth was expected to affect the degree of clonotype sharing among donors. Sampling was restricted to blood, and TCR repertoires in tissues likely differ from the TCR repertoires found in blood. Rarefaction of sorted-subset datasets indicated incomplete sequencing despite the large sequencing depth.

The donors were healthy, HIV-negative adults who had no recently reported acute infections or vaccinations. Every donor was a Caucasian adult living in Nashville, Tennessee, USA. Magnetic negative selection was used to enrich CD4+ T cells, after which naive cells were positively selected on CD45RA and the negative fraction became the memory subset. Blood was obtained by leukapheresis, after which PBMCs were separated by Ficoll-Histopaque density gradient centrifugation and cryopreserved in liquid nitrogen vapor phase. Analytical flow cytometry was used to check the purity and quantity of every magnetically sorted T cell population. Genomic DNA was isolated from each sorted fraction and quantified by UV absorbance on a Nanodrop 2000c. Using the deep immunoSEQ assay, TCR CDR3 regions were amplified from genomic DNA by multiplex PCR. For each cell subset, the extracted genomic DNA was distributed evenly across all wells of several immunoSEQ 96-well plates, and each plate served as one replicate. For sorted subsets, roughly 200 ng of genomic DNA, equivalent to 25,000 to 35,000 T cell genomes, went into each replicate PCR. Purified libraries were measured with a Qubit 3.0 fluorometer, size-checked on a Bioanalyzer 2100, and measured again with the KAPA Library Quantification kit. Every immunoSEQ 96-well plate was sequenced on a dedicated single-read 150-cycle Illumina NextSeq 550 flow cell. As for how the authors treated the data: Because the immunoSEQ output held only junctional sequences and lacked quality scores, the filtering could not match the filtering applied to full-length reads. To assign V/J genes and CDR3, sequences were annotated against IMGT germline references using PyIR, a Python wrapper for IgBLAST v1.9. Any read was removed if the V/J assignment was weak (E-value above 1e-6), the CDR3 was missing, or the read contained stop codons, out-of-frame junctions, or ambiguous translated residues. V3J clonotypes were defined as sequences sharing an identical inferred V gene, J gene, and CDR3 amino acid sequence. To compute the percentage overlap between repertoires, the number of shared unique clonotypes was divided by the size of the smaller repertoire. Repertoire richness was assessed with RTK rarefaction, the Chao1 estimator, and Recon v2.1 estimates of unobserved clonotypes. For all TCRbeta clonotypes obtained by the gDNA method from several donors, generation probabilities were computed with OLGA. The table comes from immuneACCESS by way of TCRdb, which keeps in-frame sequences with V and J called. Part of the clones is missing from these tables; in studies checked, under half for an unresolved V gene and the rest for unknown reasons. V, J and clone size reflect that table, while D and trimming were determined from the DNA. This sample has 2 million to 3 million clones in its table, and roughly 93% of those were observed once. Around 0.4% of the sample comes from the top ten.

Of note for this clone: What this receptor recognizes is not known. The input lacks base qualities; no much larger clone sits a single base away.

The CDR3 spans 17 residues, from the cysteine through the phenylalanine. The DNA shown is the 51-base CDR3, in frame from base 1. The CDR1 and CDR2 encoded by the germline V gene are MDHEN and SYDVKM. After removal of 3 bases from V and 9 bases from J, the junction retains 12 bases not matched to a gene. The source of this sequence is a man aged 18 to 30 in good health. Some clones in this sample may be carry-over from other donors' samples. This chain is built from TRBV28 and TRBJ2-1; TRBD2 lines up with 12 middle nucleotides. What was sequenced was naive CD4+ T cells from PBMCs. The sample's cell subset or site label, in plain terms: CD45RA+ positively selected. CDR3 region: CASSFWYVLAGGVEQFF. The DNA is as follows: TGTGCCAGCAGTTTTTGGTATGTACTAGCGGGAGGTGTTGAGCAGTTCTTC.